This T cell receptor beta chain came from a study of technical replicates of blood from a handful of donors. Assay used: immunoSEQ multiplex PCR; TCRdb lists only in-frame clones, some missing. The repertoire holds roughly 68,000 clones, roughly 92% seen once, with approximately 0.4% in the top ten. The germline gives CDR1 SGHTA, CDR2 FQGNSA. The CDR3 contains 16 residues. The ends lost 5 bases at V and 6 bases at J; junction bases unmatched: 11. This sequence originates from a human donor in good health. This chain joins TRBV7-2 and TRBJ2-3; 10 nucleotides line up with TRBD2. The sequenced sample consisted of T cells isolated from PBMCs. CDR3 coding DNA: TGTGCCAGCAGCATTAGGGCTAGCGGGGGTTGGGATACGCAGTATTTT. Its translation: CASSIRASGGWDTQYF.